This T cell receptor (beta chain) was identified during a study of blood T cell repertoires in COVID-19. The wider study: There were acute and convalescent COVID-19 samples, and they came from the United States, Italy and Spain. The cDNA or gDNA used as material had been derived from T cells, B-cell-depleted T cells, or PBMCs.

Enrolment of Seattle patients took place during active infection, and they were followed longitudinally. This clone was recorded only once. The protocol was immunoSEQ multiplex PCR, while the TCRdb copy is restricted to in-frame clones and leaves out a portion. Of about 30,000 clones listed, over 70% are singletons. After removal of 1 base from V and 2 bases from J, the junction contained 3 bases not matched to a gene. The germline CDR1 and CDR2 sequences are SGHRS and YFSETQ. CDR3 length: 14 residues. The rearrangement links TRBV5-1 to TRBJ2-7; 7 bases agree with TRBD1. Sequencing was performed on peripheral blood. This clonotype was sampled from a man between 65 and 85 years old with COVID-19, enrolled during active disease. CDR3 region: CASSLSDRAYEQYF. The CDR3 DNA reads TGCGCCAGCAGCTTGTCAGACAGGGCCTACGAGCAGTACTTC.